The source of this TCR beta chain is a study of vaccination and CD4 T cells after COVID-19. On the study more broadly: Cellular stimulation was performed using overlapping spike peptides derived from SARS-CoV-2, HCoV-NL63, HCoV-OC43 and HCoV-229E.

Indicated treatment: roughly 10-day PBMC culture with coronavirus spike peptide pools or control peptides (ViraFEST assay). According to the study, CD4+ T cells from the unexposed donor were gathered ahead of the COVID-19 pandemic (2011-2018). When 10 days of culture had elapsed, CD4+ T cells were isolated by negative selection. In this sample, this clonotype turned up once. Its antigen is still unknown. Cultured CD4+ T-cell DNA underwent Oncomine TCR Beta short-read sequencing. TCRdb re-called the PCR reads with MiXCR, one entry per CDR3 protein. This sample has thousands of distinct CDR3 sequences, with under 35% found just once. Findings of the study overall: Among reactive clones from convalescent patients, a median 86.3% appeared only post-vaccination.

Germline CDR1 SGHDT, CDR2 YYEEEE. The CDR3 has 16 residues. V dropped 1 base and J dropped 0 bases, with 11 bases sitting between them. The specimen sequenced was CD4+ T cells from blood, cultured in vitro. The gene calls are TRBV5-6 and TRBJ1-5; a weak D match, TRBD1 (5 bases). This clonotype was obtained from a human donor in good health. The DNA for the CDR3 is TGTGCCAGCAGCTTGATCGGGGGAAATAGCAATCAGCCCCAGCATTTT. Translating it yields CASSLIGGNSNQPQHF.